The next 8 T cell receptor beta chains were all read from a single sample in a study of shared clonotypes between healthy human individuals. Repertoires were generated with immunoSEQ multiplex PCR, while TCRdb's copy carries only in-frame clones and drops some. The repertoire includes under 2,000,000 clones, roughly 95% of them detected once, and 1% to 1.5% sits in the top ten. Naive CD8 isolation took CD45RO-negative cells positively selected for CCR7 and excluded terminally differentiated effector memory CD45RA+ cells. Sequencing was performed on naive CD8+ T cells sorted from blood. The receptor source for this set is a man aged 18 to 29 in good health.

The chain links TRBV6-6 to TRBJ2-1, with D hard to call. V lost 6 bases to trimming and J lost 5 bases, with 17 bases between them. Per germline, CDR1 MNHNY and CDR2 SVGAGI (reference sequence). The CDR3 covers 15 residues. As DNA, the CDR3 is TGTGCCAGCAGCCTGCTGGAGCTTACTAACAATGAGCAGTTCTTC. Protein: CASSLLELTNNEQFF.

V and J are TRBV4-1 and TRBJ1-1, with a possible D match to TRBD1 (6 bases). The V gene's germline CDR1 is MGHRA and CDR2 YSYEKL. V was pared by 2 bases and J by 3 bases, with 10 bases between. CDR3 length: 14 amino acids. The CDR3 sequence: CASSQLQGYTEAFF. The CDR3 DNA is TGCGCCAGCAGCCAACTCCAGGGGTACACTGAAGCTTTCTTT.

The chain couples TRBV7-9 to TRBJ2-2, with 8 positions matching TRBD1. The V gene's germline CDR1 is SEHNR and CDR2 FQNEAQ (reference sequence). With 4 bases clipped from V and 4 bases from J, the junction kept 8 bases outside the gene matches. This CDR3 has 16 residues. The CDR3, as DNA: TGTGCCAGCAGCTCCTGGGCAGGGGGCATCACCGGGGAGCTGTTTTTT. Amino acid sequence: CASSSWAGGITGELFF.

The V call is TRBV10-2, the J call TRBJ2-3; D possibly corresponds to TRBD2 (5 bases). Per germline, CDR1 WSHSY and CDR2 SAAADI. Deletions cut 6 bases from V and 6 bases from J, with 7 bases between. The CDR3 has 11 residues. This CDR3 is CASSGGDTQYF. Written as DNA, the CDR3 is TGCGCCAGCAGCGGCGGGGATACGCAGTATTTT.

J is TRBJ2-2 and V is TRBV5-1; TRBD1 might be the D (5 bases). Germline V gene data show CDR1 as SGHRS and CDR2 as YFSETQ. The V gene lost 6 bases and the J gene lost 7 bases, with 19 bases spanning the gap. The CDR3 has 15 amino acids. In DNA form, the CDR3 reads TGCGCCAGCACCTACTTACAGGTACGGATCGGGGAGCTGTTTTTT. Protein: CASTYLQVRIGELFF.

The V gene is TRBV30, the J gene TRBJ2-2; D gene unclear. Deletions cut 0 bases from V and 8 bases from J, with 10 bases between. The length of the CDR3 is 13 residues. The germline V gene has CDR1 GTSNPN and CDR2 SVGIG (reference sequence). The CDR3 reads CAWSVGWPGELFF. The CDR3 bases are TGTGCCTGGAGTGTAGGTTGGCCGGGGGAGCTGTTTTTT.

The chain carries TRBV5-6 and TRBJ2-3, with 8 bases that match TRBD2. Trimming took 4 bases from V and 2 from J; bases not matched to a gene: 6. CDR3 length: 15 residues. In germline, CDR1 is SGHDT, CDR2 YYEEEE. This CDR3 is CASSAGGLYTDTQYF. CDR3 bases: TGTGCCAGCAGCGCGGGAGGACTTTACACAGATACGCAGTATTTT.

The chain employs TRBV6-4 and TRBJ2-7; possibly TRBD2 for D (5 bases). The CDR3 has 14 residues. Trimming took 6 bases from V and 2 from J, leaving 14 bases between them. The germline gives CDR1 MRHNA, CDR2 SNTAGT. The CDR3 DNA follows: TGTGCCAGCAGAGAACTAGAGAAGACCTACGAGCAGTACTTC. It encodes CASRELEKTYEQYF.